These 5 T cell receptor beta chains were sequenced from one sample in a study of cytomegalovirus exposure and HLA in healthy donors. The PCR used 60 Vbeta and 13 Jbeta primers. Profiled with immunoSEQ multiplex PCR; TCRdb holds only in-frame clones, not every one. The data hold more than 100,000 clones, with 75% to 85% observed a single time. The sample consisted of PBMCs. These receptor sequences come from a woman between 50 and 59 years old in good health and CMV-seropositive.

The chain is built from TRBV25-1 and TRBJ2-5; perhaps TRBD1 as D (5 bases). The CDR3 extends over 16 amino acids. V was trimmed by 6 bases and J by 2 bases, leaving 19 bases between them. Germline CDR1 and CDR2: MGHDK and SYGVNS. The CDR3, as DNA: TGTGCCAGCAGCCTAGAAGGGGAAGGATTACAAGAGACCCAGTACTTC. This translates into CASSLEGEGLQETQYF.

The chain employs TRBV28 and TRBJ2-5; 11 positions agree with TRBD1. Trimming removed 6 bases from V and 5 bases from J; junction bases left unmatched: 8. The CDR3 extends over 15 amino acids. Germline V gene data show CDR1 as MDHEN and CDR2 as SYDVKM. DNA for the CDR3: TGTGCCAGCAGCCGGCCGGGACAGGGGGTCGAGACCCAGTACTTC. This gives the protein CASSRPGQGVETQYF.

The rearrangement links TRBV5-1 to TRBJ2-5, with D perhaps TRBD2 (5 bases). CDR1 SGHRS and CDR2 YFSETQ come from the germline V gene. V was shortened by 0 bases and J by 5 bases, with 17 bases between the two germline ends. The CDR3 has 16 amino acids. The CDR3 reads CASSLGFLAGGETQYF. The CDR3 DNA reads as TGCGCCAGCAGCTTGGGTTTTCTAGCCGGAGGCGAGACCCAGTACTTC.

This chain links TRBV18 with TRBJ2-7; 9 bases fit TRBD2. Germline CDR1 is KGHSH and CDR2 is LQKENI. V lost 4 bases, J lost 6 bases, and 4 bases stayed unmatched. CDR3 length: 13 residues. CDR3 sequence reads: CASSLAGDVEQYF. DNA for the CDR3: TGTGCCAGCTCACTAGCGGGGGATGTCGAGCAGTACTTC.

The chain joins TRBV6-1 to TRBJ2-1, with 7 nucleotides matching TRBD1. Germline CDR1 MNHNS, CDR2 SASEGT. The CDR3 length is 13 residues. Unmatched junction bases numbered 4, after V lost 7 bases and J lost 4 bases. DNA for the CDR3: TGTGCCAGCACCTTACAGGGGTACAATGAGCAGTTCTTC. Protein product: CASTLQGYNEQFF.